This T cell receptor (beta chain) was identified during a study of shared clonotypes between healthy human individuals. Sequenced by immunoSEQ multiplex PCR; TCRdb stores in-frame clones only, minus some. The sample carries fewer than 1.4 million clones, about four fifths recorded once. In this sample, this clone turned up once. As yet, its antigen is unknown. The donors were adults (healthy and HIV-negative) with no recent acute infections or vaccinations. The V end lost 7 bases, the J end lost 5 bases, and 14 bases lay between the germline ends. CDR1 is MNHEY, CDR2 SVGAGI, per germline. The CDR3 spans 13 residues. Findings and limits, study-wide: Naive subsets generally exceeded memory subsets in estimated richness.

Sequencing was done on a sample of memory CD4+ T cells from PBMCs. Subset defined: CD45RA-negative fraction. The V and J genes are TRBV6-5 and TRBJ1-2, with D perhaps matching TRBD1 (6 bases). This TCR was recovered from a young man in good health. Some clones in this sample may be carry-over from other donors' samples. The CDR3 nucleotides are TGTGCCAGCACTCCCGGAGGGGGTTATGGCTACACCTTC. It translates to CASTPGGGYGYTF.